These 2 T cell receptor beta chains share one sample of origin, sequenced in a study of T-cell reconstitution after alpha-beta-depleted transplantation in children. During its preparation, the TCRbeta library received unique molecular identifiers. TCRdb re-called the PCR reads with MiXCR, one entry per CDR3 protein. The sample includes over 550,000 distinct CDR3 sequences, 8% to 11% seen only once; the top ten take roughly 4%. Source: PBMCs from the stem cell graft donor, taken from the stem cell graft. All receptors come from a human donor who donated a stem cell graft to a child with acute myeloid leukemia.

The J gene is TRBJ2-5, the V gene TRBV9, with 9 bases aligning to TRBD1. J lost 5 bases, V lost 4 bases, and 18 bases had no gene match. The germline CDR1 and CDR2 sequences are SGDLS and YYNGEE. This CDR3 has 18 residues. CDR3 region: CASSSGTGISGTGETQYF. The CDR3 DNA is TGTGCCAGCAGCAGCGGGACAGGGATCTCGGGGACAGGGGAGACCCAGTACTTC. The full variable domain, its missing parts supplied by reference TRBV9 and TRBJ2-5, is DSGVTQTPKHLITATGQRVTLRCSPRSGDLSVYWYQQSLDQGLQFLIQYYNGEERAKGNILERFSAQQFPDLHSELNLSSLELGDSALYFCASSSGTGISGTGETQYFGPGTRLLVL.

This clonotype has at least ten counts. This sequence joins TRBV14 and TRBJ2-1; a possible D gene is TRBD2 (6 bases). Per the germline V gene, CDR1 is SGHDN and CDR2 is FVKESK. Trimming took off 3 bases at V and 8 bases at J, with 14 bases between the two ends. The CDR3 is made up of 14 amino acids. CDR3 DNA: TGTGCCAGCAGCCACATGGGGGGACGAGATGAGCAGTTCTTC. It specifies CASSHMGGRDEQFF.